This entry describes one T cell receptor beta chain. Antigen specificity is unknown. The record originates from a study of cytomegalovirus exposure and HLA in healthy donors. Study-wide results and limits: As a later analysis revealed, most CMV-associated TCR beta chains appeared HLA-restricted. According to the study, 160 or so TCR beta chains were cytomegalovirus-associated. When analyzed later, a missense DCLRE1C variant was found to be linked to TCR beta V- and J-gene trimming. The number of N-insertions in an Asian-associated ancestry cluster was reportedly below the roughly 700-donor mean in a later analysis.

CDR1 is SGDLS, CDR2 YYNGEE, per germline. Trimming cost V 4 bases and J 3 bases; bases outside gene matches: 3. The CDR3 is made up of 13 amino acids. The primer mix had 60 Vbeta and 13 Jbeta primers. The table came from immunoSEQ multiplex PCR; TCRdb's copy has only in-frame clones and leaves some out. Here the sample spans fewer than 110,000 clones, 77% being singletons. Input material: PBMCs. This sequence originates from a male donor in good health and CMV-seronegative. This chain links TRBV9 with TRBJ1-1; 7 bases agree with TRBD1. CDR3 nucleotides: TGTGCCAGCAGCCTTACAGGGGACACTGAAGCTTTCTTT. Its translation: CASSLTGDTEAFF. Supplemented by reference TRBV9 and TRBJ1-1, the full variable domain reads DSGVTQTPKHLITATGQRVTLRCSPRSGDLSVYWYQQSLDQGLQFLIQYYNGEERAKGNILERFSAQQFPDLHSELNLSSLELGDSALYFCASSLTGDTEAFFGQGTRLTVV.